These T cell receptor beta chains were read from a single sample in a study of cytomegalovirus exposure and HLA in healthy donors. Repertoires were generated with immunoSEQ multiplex PCR, while TCRdb's copy carries only in-frame clones and drops some. Reported are about 79,000 clones; the ten largest clones contain approximately 4.2%. The sample comprised PBMCs. Receptors were obtained from a man aged 25-40 years in good health and CMV-seronegative. Each CDR3 is given with its conserved first and last residue. Fields, in order: D gene, J gene, CDR3 length, V gene, CDR3 DNA, CDR3 protein. The D gene is left open where the match is weak.

TRBD1 TRBJ1-1 15 TRBV14 TGTGCCAGCAGACCGTTAGGACAGGCGTACACTGAAGCTTTCTTT CASRPLGQAYTEAFF
. TRBJ2-7 13 TRBV5-1 TGCGCCAGCAGCTTTAAACAGGGTGGCGAGCAGTACTTC CASSFKQGGEQYF
. TRBJ2-1 12 TRBV5-1 TGCGCCAGCAGCTTGCGAGTGAATGAGCAGTTCTTC CASSLRVNEQFF
TRBD1 TRBJ2-5 15 TRBV5-1 TGCGCCAGCAGCTACGGGACAGCACTCCAAGAGACCCAGTACTTC CASSYGTALQETQYF
. TRBJ2-1 13 TRBV5-1 TGCGCCAGCAGCTTGGAGCGGTCGGATCCCGGGTTCTTC CASSLERSDPGFF
TRBD1 TRBJ1-5 15 TRBV27 TGTGTCAGCGCCAGGCTCCCGGGACAGGGTTTGGCCTGGCATTTT CVSARLPGQGLAWHF
TRBD2 TRBJ2-5 16 TRBV6-6 TGTGCCAGCAGTTACTCGGGGACTAGCGGGGCGGAGACCCAGTACTTC CASSYSGTSGAETQYF
. TRBJ1-1 14 TRBV4-2 TGTGCCAGCAGCCAAGATGGGGGGGAAACGGGGGCTTTCTTT CASSQDGGETGAFF
TRBD2 TRBJ2-7 16 TRBV6-6 TGTGCCAGCAGTTACTCGTCGGGACTAGCGGGTAAAGAGCAGTACTTC CASSYSSGLAGKEQYF
. TRBJ1-5 17 TRBV4-2 TGTGCCAGCAGCCAAGACGGGACTCTTATCAGCAATCAGCCCCAGCATTTT CASSQDGTLISNQPQHF
. TRBJ2-4 13 TRBV5-4 TGTGCCAGCAGCTTGGACATTTCAAACATTCAGTACTTC CASSLDISNIQYF
. TRBJ1-4 15 TRBV4-1 TGCGCCAGCAGCCAAGAGGGGGGGCGCGGTGAAAAACTGTTTTTT CASSQEGGRGEKLFF